This T cell receptor beta chain originates from a study of breast tumors, draining lymph nodes, adjacent tissues. The table lists this clonotype with many counts. The CDR3 runs 15 residues. V dropped 0 bases and J dropped 8; count of bases not matched to a gene: 6. Germline V gene lookup returns CDR1 DFQATT and CDR2 SNEGSKA (reference sequence). MiXCR was run by TCRdb on the multiplex PCR reads, yielding one entry per CDR3 protein. This sample has about 220,000 distinct CDR3 sequences; under 35% occur once, and the top ten carry about 3.9%. The lymph nodes were axillary draining lymph nodes from breast cancer patients.

The specimen sequenced was axillary lymph node tissue. This TCR was sampled from a female donor with breast cancer. Some clones in this sample may be carry-over from other donors' samples. This chain uses TRBV20-1 with TRBJ2-1; TRBD2 matches 11 bases. This CDR3 is CSARDLAGGPDEQFF. CDR3 in DNA: TGCAGTGCTAGAGATTTAGCGGGAGGGCCGGATGAGCAGTTCTTC.